Reported below is one TCR beta chain. This clone was counted a few times. Its antigen remains unidentified. No quality values exist for individual bases; no much larger clone is one base distant. V lost 3 bases and J lost 0 bases, and the count of bases not matched to a germline gene is 0. The CDR3 covers 15 residues, taking in both the cysteine and the phenylalanine. Only the CDR3 region is kept as DNA, spanning 45 bases read in frame from base 1. Sequences SSHAT (CDR1) and FNYEAQ (CDR2) are obtained from the germline V gene (reference sequence). Library creation used the immunoSEQ multiplex PCR assay. For the multiplex PCR, a mixture combining 60 forward primers for TCR Vbeta segments and 13 reverse primers for TCR Jbeta segments was used. The CDR3 region of rearranged TCR beta genes was amplified from genomic DNA with a multiplex PCR assay. Amplified TCR beta libraries were sequenced as 87-base-pair reads on the Illumina HiSeq System. Processing in the source paper ran as follows. In a later analysis, 70 million to 95 million unique TCR beta chains were counted across the roughly 610 repertoires, and around 10 million of these chains were shared by at least two donors. Raw reads were error-corrected and collapsed into unique sequences with a nearest-neighbor algorithm that merged closely related sequences to remove PCR and sequencing errors. To assign V, D and J gene segments, CDR3 sequences were aligned to IMGT reference sequences. For a sequence to be retained, at least a six-nucleotide match to both a V gene segment and a J gene segment was required. Rearrangements were classified as productive when the CDR3 lacked stop codons and remained in frame with V and J, and all other rearrangements were classified as non-productive. CDR3 was defined according to IMGT convention as the region running from the second conserved V-encoded cysteine to the conserved J-encoded phenylalanine. Sequences without an unambiguous match to a single V gene segment were excluded from the earlier analysis of 587 of the donors. An earlier analysis of 587 of the donors classified V segments as functional when productive rearrangements were above 56.7% and as segregating when the standard deviation between donors was above 5%. To diagnose cytomegalovirus status from the catalog of TCR beta chain sequences, a statistical classification framework was built. A later analysis assigned V and J genes by comparing TCR nucleotide sequences with IMGT/GENE-DB human TR gene sequences. The TCRdist pipeline was used in a later analysis to assign CDR3 sequences and most-parsimonious VDJ recombination scenarios. In a later analysis, each TCR beta chain was defined by its CDR3 amino acid sequence together with its V-gene family, and reads without a unique V-gene family were excluded. A later analysis removed 600 or so highly shared, low-generation-probability nucleotide sequences to deal with suspected cross-contamination and a sequencing artifact. For each public chain, a later analysis derived a clonal expansion index from normalized ranks of inferred template counts within each repertoire. In a later analysis, generation probabilities were computed with a VDJ recombination model fitted to out-of-frame rearrangements, and the resulting probabilities were checked against IGoR. In a later analysis, TCR-TCR, TCR-HLA and TCR-CMV co-occurrence was scored with hypergeometric tests, and a repertoire-size bias correction was applied to TCR pairs. A later analysis estimated false discovery rates by permuting HLA or CMV assignments 20 times. In a later analysis, co-occurring TCRs were grouped using DBSCAN, and TCRdist sequence similarity was added for clustering within HLA-allele-positive subsets. Repertoires with fewer than 30,000 or more than 120,000 public chains, plus five repertoires with anomalous nucleotide sharing, were excluded from co-occurrence clustering. The table comes from immuneACCESS by way of TCRdb, which keeps in-frame sequences with V and J called. Part of the clones is missing from these tables; in studies checked, under half for an unresolved V gene and the rest for unknown reasons. The V and J calls and the clone size are those of that table, but D and trimming were determined from the DNA. The sample data list more than 140,000 clones, and over 60% of these were observed just once. The ten most abundant clones make up about 0.66% of the sample.

The data stem from a study of cytomegalovirus exposure and HLA in healthy donors (dated by TCRdb to about 2017). In the study overall: In an earlier analysis of about 560 of the donors, 276 Gb of sequence data and 100 million or so unique TCR beta sequences from 180 million or so T cells were reported. A later genetic analysis used genome-wide SNP genotypes for about three fifths of the 666 donors, treating that subset as a discovery cohort. The later analysis used no new phenotypic data to find candidate immune exposures, relying instead on TCR beta sequences and their occurrence across donors. In a later analysis, previously published TCR beta repertoires from 500 to 750 donors were re-analyzed and high-resolution HLA genotyping was added so that TCR occurrence patterns could be studied. Donor age, sex, ethnicity and CMV serostatus were collected together with the repertoire data. About 300 gigabases of sequencing data and some 85 million unique TCR sequences were included in an early release covering roughly 600 HLA-typed donors. Across 300 to 500 genotyped donors of the cohort, an average of approximately 240,000 unique TCR beta nucleotide sequences per donor were sequenced, and 15% to 20% of those sequences were non-productive. Among the approximately 430 genotyped donors, 75% to 90% belonged to the genetic ancestry cluster associated with self-reported Caucasian donors. The study aimed to test whether cataloging public T cell receptors could reveal signatures of past pathogen exposure. In an earlier analysis of more than 550 of the donors, high-throughput TCR beta sequencing was used to judge whether each TCR beta V gene segment behaved as functional or pseudogenic. A separate validation cohort of over 95 different subjects was used in addition to the approximately 700-subject first cohort. The study used immunosequencing to profile the T cell repertoires of about 670 subjects and linked those repertoires to cytomegalovirus serostatus. Roughly five DR-DQ haplotypes were handled as single units for association and clustering, since linkage in the cohort was strong. The number of typed donors differed by locus: roughly 629-640 for A, B, C, DRB1 and DQB1; 500 to 550 for DQA1; about 600 for DPA1; and some 450 for DPB1. All discovery cohort repertoires had been generated on a single sequencing platform. To predict cytomegalovirus infection status, the study combined high-throughput TCR immunosequencing, statistical association of individual TCRs with disease status, and machine learning. Class I and class II HLA loci were covered by the typing at four-digit resolution.

Paper-wide results and their limitations: Cytomegalovirus status was reported to be diagnosed by the classifier with high specificity and sensitivity in both the original and validation cohorts. In a later analysis, several top co-occurrence clusters were reported to appear linked to parvovirus B19, influenza, CMV and Epstein-Barr virus. In a later analysis, HLA-associated TCR beta chains were found to be more clonally expanded and to have lower generation probabilities than equally common non-associated chains. Some IMGT-functional V segments, including TRBV6-2 and TRBV6-3, could not be told apart with the 87-base-pair reads, so those segments were excluded. In a later analysis, TCR association rates were found to vary across HLA loci, with the most associated TCRs seen for DRB1 alleles and the fewest for HLA-C alleles. In vitro tests confirmed that a few of the cytomegalovirus-associated TCR beta chains recognize cytomegalovirus antigens. In a later analysis, some 17,000 TCR beta sequences were associated with specific HLA alleles at a false discovery rate of 0.05. In this cohort, only TCR beta chains were sequenced, and detectable features were limited by the absence of alpha or paired-chain data. Because counts were too low, about 17 rarely observed V segments, including chromosome 9 orphons, were excluded from the earlier analysis of a few hundred of the donors. The only immune exposure information available for the cohort was CMV serostatus. It was suggested by the authors that the approach could potentially be generalized to other disease states and immunological phenotypes. In a later genetic analysis, fewer N-insertions in productive TCRs were reported among donors in an Asian-associated ancestry cluster than the approximately 630-donor mean. V-gene and J-gene trimming of TCR beta chains was associated with a missense DCLRE1C variant in a later genetic analysis, and the association was replicated in an independent cohort. Linkage disequilibrium might explain the correlated functional status among segregating V segments, but an unknown experimental factor could not be ruled out. A further reported finding was that TCR beta sequences accurately predicted the HLA-A and HLA-B alleles for most subjects in the first cohort. Because HLA typing was unavailable for some donors at each locus, only the typed subset was used in association tests. Strong co-occurrence of HLA alleles, especially DR and DQ, made assigning TCR associations to individual alleles difficult. In an earlier analysis of more than 450 of the donors, most TCR beta V segments were observed in productive rearrangements about 87% or about 30% of the time, broadly matching IMGT annotations. The presence/absence analyses assumed that sequencing depth was roughly uniform across donors, and that assumption may not be true. A later analysis found that most CMV-associated TCR beta chains appeared HLA-restricted, with HLA associations seemingly driven largely by CMV exposure. A total of roughly 160 TCR beta chains were listed by the study as associated with cytomegalovirus. A cluster of highly shared sequence variants was judged likely to be a technical artifact of the sequencing pipeline. While some public TCRs were present in many individuals, most TCR sequences turned up only very rarely across donors.

The cohort comprised 710 or so healthy bone marrow donors. At the time of sampling, all cohort members were nominally healthy, though unrecorded immune exposures were likely present. The donor was CMV seronegative and belonged to the group of 352 seronegative cohort members. A peripheral blood sample was provided by each donor, and peripheral blood mononuclear cells were used for TCR beta sequencing. Genomic DNA extraction from the blood cell samples was performed with the Qiagen DNeasy Blood Extraction Kit. The specimen was PBMCs. Recombination joined TRBV7-7 with TRBJ2-3; 10 bases in the middle match TRBD2. This receptor was obtained from a male donor in good health and CMV-seronegative. CDR3 region: CASSLTSGSTDTQYF. The nucleotides are TGTGCCAGCAGCTTGACTAGCGGGAGCACAGATACGCAGTATTTT.